This paragraph reports one T cell receptor beta chain. This sample was taken from a study of blood T cell repertoires in COVID-19. Libraries were prepared by immunoSEQ multiplex PCR; TCRdb keeps only in-frame clonotypes and omits some of them. Found here are 150,000 to 200,000 clones, 65% to 85% of them singletons; the top ten hold around a fifth. The CDR3 is 17 residues long. Germline trimming cut 1 base from V and 6 bases from J; bases unmatched to any gene: 13. This chain links TRBV5-3 with TRBJ2-3, with 8 bases identical to TRBD2. TRBV5-3 is flagged as an ORF with uncertain function. The TCR comes from a woman between 70 and 85 years old who had recovered from COVID-19. Specimen: peripheral blood. CDR3 sequence (DNA): TGTGCCAGAAGCTTGAGGCTAGCGGGTCTAACAGGGGATACGCAGTATTTT. Translation: CARSLRLAGLTGDTQYF.